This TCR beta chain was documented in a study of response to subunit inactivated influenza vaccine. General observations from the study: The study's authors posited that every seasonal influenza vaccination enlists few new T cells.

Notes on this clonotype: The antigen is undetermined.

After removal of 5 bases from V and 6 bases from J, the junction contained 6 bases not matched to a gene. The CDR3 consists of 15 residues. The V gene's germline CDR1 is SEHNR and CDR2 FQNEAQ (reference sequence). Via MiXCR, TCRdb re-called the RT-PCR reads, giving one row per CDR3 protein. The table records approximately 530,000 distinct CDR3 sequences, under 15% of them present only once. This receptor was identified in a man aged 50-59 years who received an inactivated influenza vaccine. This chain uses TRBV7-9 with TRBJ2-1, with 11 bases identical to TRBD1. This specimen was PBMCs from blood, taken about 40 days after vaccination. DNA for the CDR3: TGTGCCAGCAGCCAAGGGACAGGGGGACCCAATGAGCAGTTCTTC. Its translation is CASSQGTGGPNEQFF.